The present entry profiles one TCR beta chain with its context. The sample belongs to a study of blood T cell repertoires in COVID-19. Study-level background: In each case, the material was cDNA or gDNA derived from T cells, B-cell-depleted T cells, or PBMCs.

Authors' analysis steps: The assay estimated nucleated cells by amplifying reference gene primers. Libraries were prepared by immunoSEQ multiplex PCR; TCRdb keeps only in-frame clonotypes and omits some of them. That table supplies the V and J calls and clone size; D and trimming were determined from the DNA. This repertoire shows about 260,000 clones, approximately 86% found once; its top ten account for 2% to 2.5%. Per germline, CDR1 SGHTA and CDR2 FQGNSA. The CDR3 runs 17 residues. V lost 0 bases, J lost 0 bases, and 14 bases lay in between. The chain recombines TRBV7-2 with TRBJ1-2; no clear D gene. This TCR was recovered from a woman in her forties or fifties who had recovered from COVID-19. The material sequenced was peripheral blood. The CDR3 DNA reads as TGTGCCAGCAGCTTAGCCCTCCCACAGAATACTAACTATGGCTACACCTTC. Amino acids: CASSLALPQNTNYGYTF.